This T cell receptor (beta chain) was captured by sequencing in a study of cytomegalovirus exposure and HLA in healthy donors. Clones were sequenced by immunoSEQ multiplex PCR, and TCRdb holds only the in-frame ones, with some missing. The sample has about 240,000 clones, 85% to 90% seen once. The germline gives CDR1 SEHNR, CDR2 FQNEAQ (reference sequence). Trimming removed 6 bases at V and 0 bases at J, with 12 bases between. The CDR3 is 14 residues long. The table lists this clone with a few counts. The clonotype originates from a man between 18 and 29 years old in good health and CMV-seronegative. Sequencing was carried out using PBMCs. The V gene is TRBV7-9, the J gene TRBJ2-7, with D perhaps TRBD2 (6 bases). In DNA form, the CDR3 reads TGTGCCAGCAGTGGGACTGATAGCTCCTACGAGCAGTACTTC. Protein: CASSGTDSSYEQYF.